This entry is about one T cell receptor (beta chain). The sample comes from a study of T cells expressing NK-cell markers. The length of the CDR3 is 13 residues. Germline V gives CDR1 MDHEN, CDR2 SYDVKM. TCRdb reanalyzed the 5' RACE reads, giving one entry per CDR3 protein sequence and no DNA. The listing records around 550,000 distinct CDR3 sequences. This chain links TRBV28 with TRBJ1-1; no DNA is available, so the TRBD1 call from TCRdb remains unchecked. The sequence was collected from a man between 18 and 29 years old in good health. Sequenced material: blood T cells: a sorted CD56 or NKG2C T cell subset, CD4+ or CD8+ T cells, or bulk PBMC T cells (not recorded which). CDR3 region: CASSLPGVAEAFF.